The entry that follows covers one TCR beta chain sequence. The sample is drawn from a study of blood T cell repertoires in COVID-19. The wider study: Spain, Italy and the United States supplied samples that represented acute and convalescent COVID-19. PBMCs, B-cell-depleted T cells, or T cells provided the cDNA or gDNA that made up the material.

This CDR3 has 15 amino acids. Germline V gene sequence: CDR1 MGHRA, CDR2 YSYEKL. V lost 4 bases, J lost 0 bases, and 7 bases lay in between. Recruited during active infection, patients (from Seattle) were subsequently followed longitudinally. Original analysis: Nucleated cell number was recorded as an estimate derived from reference gene primer amplification. The table came from immunoSEQ multiplex PCR; TCRdb's copy has only in-frame clones and leaves some out. V and J calls plus clone size are reproduced from that table; the DNA served to infer D and trimming. The sample has around 63,000 clones, 55% to 80% seen once; the top ten hold approximately 5%.

The gene calls are TRBV4-1 and TRBJ1-6; no definite D call. The clonotype was recovered from a woman aged 70 to 79 with COVID-19, enrolled during active disease. Sequenced sample: peripheral blood. CDR3 DNA sequence: TGCGCCAGCAGCCTCCGAGGCTCCTATAATTCACCCCTCCACTTT. Translating gives CASSLRGSYNSPLHF.